The clone carrying this T cell receptor beta chain appeared once. The sample originates from a study of OX40 agonist ivuxolimab in advanced cancers. Profiled with immunoSEQ multiplex PCR; TCRdb holds only in-frame clones, not every one. This table holds about 94,000 clones, around 86% found once. The germline gives CDR1 MNHEY, CDR2 SVGAGI. V shed 6 bases, J shed 4 bases, and the junction held 10 bases outside the gene matches. The CDR3 is 15 residues long. Patients were ruled out by autoimmune disease history or systemic immunosuppression. This receptor was identified in an adult with an advanced solid tumor such as melanoma, head and neck, liver or kidney cancer. Sequenced material: CD4+ or CD8+ T cells sorted from blood, taken in a trial of the OX40 agonist ivuxolimab. The rearrangement uses TRBV6-5 and TRBJ2-7; TRBD1 agrees at 9 bases. The CDR3 protein is CASRYHGTGNYEQYF. CDR3 sequence (DNA): TGTGCCAGCAGATATCACGGGACAGGGAATTACGAGCAGTACTTC.